Listed below are T cell receptor beta chains from one sample, sequenced in a study of post-analysis software for immune sequencing data. TCRdb used MiXCR to reprocess the PCR reads, holding one entry per CDR3 protein. The data hold about 150,000 distinct CDR3 sequences, with 25% to 35% observed a single time. The specimen sequenced was blood. The origin of the receptors is a girl aged 5-17 years with multiple sclerosis. Each CDR3 is given without its conserved first and last residue.

V,CDR3
TRBV7-9,ASSLVLGDEQF
TRBV28,ASSPPGTGFHEQY
TRBV20-1,NATTGTGVQPQH
TRBV12-3/TRBV12-4,ASSYLLGRKRETQY
TRBV12-3/TRBV12-4,ASSFSGVGYGYT
TRBV5-1,ASSLDLGLVNTEAF
TRBV5-1,ASRLTFGSYNEQF
TRBV6-2/TRBV6-3,ASRGQSLYEQY
TRBV11-2,ANSLGLAEADTQY
TRBV12-3/TRBV12-4,ASSFGIRGTDAEY
TRBV20-1,SARARTGGGWRMGMNTEAF
TRBV4-1,ASSLWGFPFYGYT
TRBV7-3,ASSLGPRTPHQEQF
TRBV20-1,SARAGGRAYEQY
TRBV14,ASSQGWSGGGEQF
TRBV24-1,ATSAWTGDGQY
TRBV12-3/TRBV12-4,ASKGATDTQY
TRBV20-1,SARAGTGSNEQF
TRBV18,ASSLNGLAGGGTGELF
TRBV6-5,ASSFLVGGSRIETQY
TRBV12-3/TRBV12-4,ASSSSSDFYEQY
TRBV6-1,ASRAGASGSYEQY
TRBV14,ASSQDSRRMAEQY
TRBV11-2,AGSYWRAVGTQY
TRBV5-1,ASSSHGGLYT
TRBV27,ASSFHQGYGYT
TRBV12-3/TRBV12-4,ASSWDLNTEAF
TRBV12-3/TRBV12-4,ASSPDSYNEQF
TRBV20-1,SARGAPWSGNEQF
TRBV5-6,ASSYGQRASNYGYT
TRBV12-3/TRBV12-4,ASSPPLAGDHTQY
TRBV6-1,ASSPRLAAIVSGANVLT
TRBV12-3/TRBV12-4,ASSFLAQSTDTQY
TRBV25-1,ASSLLTEAF
TRBV4-1,ASSQVFRTGYEQY
TRBV7-2,ASSGENEQF
TRBV15,ATSRYRDQPQH
TRBV5-1,ASSLVLGEDPYNEQF
TRBV7-2,ASSDYGNNYGYT
TRBV7-2,ASSLVPGRSRPYNEQY
TRBV20-1,SASATGLNTEAF
TRBV7-8,ASSPTPGTGRTVNEKLF